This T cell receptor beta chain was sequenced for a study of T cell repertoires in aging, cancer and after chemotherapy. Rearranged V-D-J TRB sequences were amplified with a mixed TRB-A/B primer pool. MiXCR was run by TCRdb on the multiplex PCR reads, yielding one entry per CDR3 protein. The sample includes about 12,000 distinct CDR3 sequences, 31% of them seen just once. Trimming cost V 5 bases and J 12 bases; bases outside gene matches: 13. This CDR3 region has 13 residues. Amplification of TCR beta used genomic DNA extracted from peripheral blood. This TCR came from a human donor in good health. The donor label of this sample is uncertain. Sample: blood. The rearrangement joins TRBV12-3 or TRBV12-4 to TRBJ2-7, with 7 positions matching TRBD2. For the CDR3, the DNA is TGTGCCAGCAGTCCCCGGGACGGGGGGATACGGTACTTC. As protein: CASSPRDGGIRYF.